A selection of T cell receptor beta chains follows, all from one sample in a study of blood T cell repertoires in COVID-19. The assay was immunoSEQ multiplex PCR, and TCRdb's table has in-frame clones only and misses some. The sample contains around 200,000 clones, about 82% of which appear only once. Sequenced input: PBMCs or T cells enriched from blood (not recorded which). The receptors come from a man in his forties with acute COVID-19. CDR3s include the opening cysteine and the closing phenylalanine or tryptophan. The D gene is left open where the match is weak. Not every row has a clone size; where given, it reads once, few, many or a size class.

TGTGCCAGCAGTTTAATAGCTAACTATGGCTACACCTTC CASSLIANYGYTF - 13 TRBJ1-2 - TRBV28
TGTGCCAGCAGCTCCCGGGACTCTGCTGGCTACACCTTC CASSSRDSAGYTF - 13 TRBJ1-2 - TRBV7-2
TGTGCCTGGAGCCGACAGGGGATAAATGGAAACACCATATATTTT CAWSRQGINGNTIYF - 15 TRBJ1-3 TRBD1 TRBV30
TGTGCCAGCAGCGTATCGGGAAACTCCTACAATGAGCAGTTCTTC CASSVSGNSYNEQFF - 15 TRBJ2-1 - TRBV9
TGTGCCACTGGAGACCAGAACACTGAAGCTTTCTTT CATGDQNTEAFF few 12 TRBJ1-1 - TRBV28
TGTGCCAGCAGCCAAGTGGACGGGACAGCCTCCTACGAGCAGTACTTC CASSQVDGTASYEQYF - 16 TRBJ2-7 TRBD1 TRBV4-2
TGTGCCAGCAGCACTCGACTAGCGGGACCCACCGGGGAGCTGTTTTTT CASSTRLAGPTGELFF - 16 TRBJ2-2 TRBD2 TRBV7-6
TGCGCCAGCTCGAACTCAGATACGCAGTATTTT CASSNSDTQYF - 11 TRBJ2-3 - TRBV5-1
TGTGCCATCAGTGAACGACAGGGGGCGTACAATGAGCAGTTCTTC CAISERQGAYNEQFF - 15 TRBJ2-1 TRBD1 TRBV10-3
TGTGCCAGCAGCCCTGAGGGCGGGAGGGTTAGCTCCTACAATGAGCAGTTCTTC CASSPEGGRVSSYNEQFF - 18 TRBJ2-1 TRBD2 TRBV9
TGTGCCAGCAGACCTCGGACAGGGTCGGGGTTGAGCAATCAGCCCCAGCATTTT CASRPRTGSGLSNQPQHF - 18 TRBJ1-5 TRBD1 TRBV28
TGCAGCGTTGTGGTAGCGGGAATCACAGATACGCAGTATTTT CSVVVAGITDTQYF - 14 TRBJ2-3 TRBD2 TRBV29-1
TGTGCCAGAAGCTTAGTCAGAGGCCGCGGGAGGGCCAAGCGGGGCACAGATACGCAGTATTTT CARSLVRGRGRAKRGTDTQYF - 21 TRBJ2-3 - TRBV7-5